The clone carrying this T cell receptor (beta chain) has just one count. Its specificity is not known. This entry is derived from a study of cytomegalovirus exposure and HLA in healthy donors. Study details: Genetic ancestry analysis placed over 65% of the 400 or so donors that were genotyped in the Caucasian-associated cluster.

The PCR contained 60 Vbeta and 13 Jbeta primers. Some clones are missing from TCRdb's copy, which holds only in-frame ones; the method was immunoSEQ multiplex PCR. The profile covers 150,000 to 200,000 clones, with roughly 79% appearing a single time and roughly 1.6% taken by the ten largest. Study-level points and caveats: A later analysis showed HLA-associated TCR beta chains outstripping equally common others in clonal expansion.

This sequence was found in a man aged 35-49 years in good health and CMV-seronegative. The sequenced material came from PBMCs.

CDR3 coding DNA: TGTGCCAGCAGATTCTACTCGAACACTGAAGCTTTCTTT. It specifies CASRFYSNTEAFF. The gene calls are TRBV6-5 and TRBJ1-1, with no clear D. Trimming stripped 6 bases from V and 1 base from J, with 9 bases between. Per germline, CDR1 MNHEY and CDR2 SVGAGI. This CDR3 is 13 amino acids long.